The clone carrying this T cell receptor beta chain showed up many times. Its specificity is not known. The sample comes from a study of T cells after yellow fever vaccination. Broader study findings: Although the secondary response was weaker, it peaked faster, at day 5 versus 15. Some clonotypes were seen in both the CD4 and the CD8 compartments. These made up a small share and likely arose from convergent recombination. After the booster, approximately 96% of CD4 and 88% of CD8 primary-response clones were re-detected.

The CDR3 loop spans 16 amino acids. Deletions cut 1 base from V and 7 bases from J, with 14 bases between. The TCR cDNA carried a universal primer site and UMIs from 5'RACE template switching. TCRdb passed the 5' RACE reads through MiXCR, listing each CDR3 protein once. The sample carries nearly 70,000 distinct CDR3 sequences, 6.5% recorded once. The source is a man between 18 and 35 years old who received the YFV17D yellow fever vaccine. Sequences were derived from CD8+ T cells sorted from PBMCs, sampled about 49 days after the first yellow fever vaccination. The genes are TRBV12-3 or TRBV12-4 and TRBJ1-6; D unclear. DNA for the CDR3: TGTGCCAGCAGTTTAGGCCGCCGCTCGCCAAATTCACCCCTCCACTTT. Its translation: CASSLGRRSPNSPLHF.